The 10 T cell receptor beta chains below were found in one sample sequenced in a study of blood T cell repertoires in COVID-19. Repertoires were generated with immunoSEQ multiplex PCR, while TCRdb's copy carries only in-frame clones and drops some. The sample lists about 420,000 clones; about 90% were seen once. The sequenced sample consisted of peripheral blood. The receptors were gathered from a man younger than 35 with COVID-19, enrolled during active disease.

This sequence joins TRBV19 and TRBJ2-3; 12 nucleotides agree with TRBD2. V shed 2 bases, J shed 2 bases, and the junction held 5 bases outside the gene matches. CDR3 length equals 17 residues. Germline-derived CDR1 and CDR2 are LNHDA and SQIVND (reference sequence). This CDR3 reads CASSISLAGGPTDTQYF. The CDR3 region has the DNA TGTGCCAGTAGTATAAGCCTAGCGGGAGGGCCCACAGATACGCAGTATTTT.

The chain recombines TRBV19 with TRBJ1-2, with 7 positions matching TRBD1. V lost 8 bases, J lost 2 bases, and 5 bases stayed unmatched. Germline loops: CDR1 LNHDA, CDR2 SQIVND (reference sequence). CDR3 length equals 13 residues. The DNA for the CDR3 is TGTGCCAGTTCCCCGGGACAGAACTATGGCTACACCTTC. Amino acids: CASSPGQNYGYTF.

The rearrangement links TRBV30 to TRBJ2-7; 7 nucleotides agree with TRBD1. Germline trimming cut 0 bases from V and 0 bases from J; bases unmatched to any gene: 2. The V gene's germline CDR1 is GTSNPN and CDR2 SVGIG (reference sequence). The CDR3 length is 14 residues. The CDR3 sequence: CAWSVSGGSYEQYF. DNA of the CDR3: TGTGCCTGGAGTGTATCAGGGGGCTCCTACGAGCAGTACTTC.

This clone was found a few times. Here the CDR3 DNA reads TGTGCTAGTGCCTTGAACACTGAAGCTTTCTTT. Its translation is CASALNTEAFF. V gene TRBV12-5 combines with J gene TRBJ1-1, with D uncertain. The V gene lost 7 bases and the J gene lost 0 bases, with 3 bases spanning the gap. CDR1 and CDR2 (germline): LGHNT, FRNRAP. The CDR3 extends over 11 amino acids.

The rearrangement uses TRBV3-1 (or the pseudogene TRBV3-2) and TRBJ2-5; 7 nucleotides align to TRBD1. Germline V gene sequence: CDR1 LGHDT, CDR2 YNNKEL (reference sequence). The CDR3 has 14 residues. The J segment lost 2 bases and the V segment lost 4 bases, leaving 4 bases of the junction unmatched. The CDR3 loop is CASSLTGFQETQYF. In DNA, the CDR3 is TGTGCCAGCAGCCTGACAGGGTTTCAAGAGACCCAGTACTTC.

CDR3 in amino acids: CAAAPGGSYNEQFF. Written as DNA, the CDR3 is TGTGCCGCCGCCCCCGGGGGCTCCTACAATGAGCAGTTCTTC. The J gene is TRBJ2-1, the V gene TRBV3-1 (or the pseudogene TRBV3-2); tentative D call: TRBD2 (6 bases). This CDR3 is 14 amino acids long. V lost 11 bases and J 0 bases, leaving 14 bases between the germline ends. CDR1 and CDR2 (germline): LGHDT, YNNKEL (reference sequence).

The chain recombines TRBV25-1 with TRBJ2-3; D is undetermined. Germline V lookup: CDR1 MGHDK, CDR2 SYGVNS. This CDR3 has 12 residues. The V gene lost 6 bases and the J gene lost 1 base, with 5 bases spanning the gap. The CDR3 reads CASSRGTDTQYF. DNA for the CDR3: TGTGCCAGCAGCCGAGGCACAGATACGCAGTATTTT.

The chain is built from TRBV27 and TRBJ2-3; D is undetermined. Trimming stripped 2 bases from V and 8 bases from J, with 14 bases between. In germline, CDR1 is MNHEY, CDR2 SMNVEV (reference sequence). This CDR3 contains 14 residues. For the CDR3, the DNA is TGTGCCAGCAGTTTACTAGATATCACCGGTACGCAGTATTTT. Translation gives CASSLLDITGTQYF.

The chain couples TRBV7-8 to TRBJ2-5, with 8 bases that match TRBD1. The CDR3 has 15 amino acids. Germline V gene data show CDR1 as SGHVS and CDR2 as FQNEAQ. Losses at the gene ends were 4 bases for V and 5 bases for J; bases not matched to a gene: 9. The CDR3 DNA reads TGTGCCAGCAGCTACGGGACAACAGGGGGGGAGACCCAGTACTTC. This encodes CASSYGTTGGETQYF.

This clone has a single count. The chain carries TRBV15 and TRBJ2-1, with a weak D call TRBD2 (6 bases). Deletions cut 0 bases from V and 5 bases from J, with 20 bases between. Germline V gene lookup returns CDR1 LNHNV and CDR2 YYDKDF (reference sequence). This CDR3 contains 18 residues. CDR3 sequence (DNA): TGTGCCACCAGCAGAGAACCCGGTAGAAGCGGGTTCCACAATGAGCAGTTCTTC. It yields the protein CATSREPGRSGFHNEQFF.